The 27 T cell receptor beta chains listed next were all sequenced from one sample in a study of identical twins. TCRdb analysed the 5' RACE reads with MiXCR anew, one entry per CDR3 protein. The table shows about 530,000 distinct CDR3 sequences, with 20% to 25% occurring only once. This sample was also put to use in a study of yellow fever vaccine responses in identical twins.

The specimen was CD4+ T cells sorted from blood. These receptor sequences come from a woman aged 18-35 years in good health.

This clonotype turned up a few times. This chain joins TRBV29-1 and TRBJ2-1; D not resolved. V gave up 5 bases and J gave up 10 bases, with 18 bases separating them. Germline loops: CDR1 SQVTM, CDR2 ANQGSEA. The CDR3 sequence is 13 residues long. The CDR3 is CSVRDGYSGEQFF. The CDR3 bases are TGCAGCGTTCGCGACGGCTATTCGGGCGAGCAGTTCTTC.

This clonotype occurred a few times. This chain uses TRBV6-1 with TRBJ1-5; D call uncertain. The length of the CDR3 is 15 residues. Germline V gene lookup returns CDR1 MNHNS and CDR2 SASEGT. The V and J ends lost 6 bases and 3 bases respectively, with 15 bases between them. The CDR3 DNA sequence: TGTGCCAGCAGCGATGGGGATCGAGTCAATCAGCCCCAGCATTTT. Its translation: CASSDGDRVNQPQHF.

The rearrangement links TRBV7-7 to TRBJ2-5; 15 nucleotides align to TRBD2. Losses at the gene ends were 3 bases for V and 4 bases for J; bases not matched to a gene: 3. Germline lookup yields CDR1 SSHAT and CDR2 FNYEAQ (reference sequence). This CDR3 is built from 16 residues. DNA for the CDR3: TGTGCCAGCAGCTTGTCGGGACTAGCGGGAGGAGAGACCCAGTACTTC. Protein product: CASSLSGLAGGETQYF. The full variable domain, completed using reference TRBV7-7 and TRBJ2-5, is GAGVSQSPRYKVTKRGQDVTLRCDPISSHATLYWYQQALGQGPEFLTYFNYEAQPDKSGLPSDRFSAERPEGSISTLTIQRTEQRDSAMYRCASSLSGLAGGETQYFGPGTRLLVL.

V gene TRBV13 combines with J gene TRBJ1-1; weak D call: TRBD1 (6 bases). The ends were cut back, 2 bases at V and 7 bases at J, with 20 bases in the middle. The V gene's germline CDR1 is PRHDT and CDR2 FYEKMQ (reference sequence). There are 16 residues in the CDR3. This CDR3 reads CASSLFYRQDFGEAFF. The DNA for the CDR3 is TGTGCCAGCAGCTTATTCTATCGACAGGATTTCGGTGAAGCTTTCTTT.

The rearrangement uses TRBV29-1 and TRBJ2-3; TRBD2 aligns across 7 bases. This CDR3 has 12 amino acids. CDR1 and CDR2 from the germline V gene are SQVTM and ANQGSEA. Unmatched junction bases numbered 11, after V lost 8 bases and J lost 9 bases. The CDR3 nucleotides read TGCAGCCCCCGTAGCGGGTTGGGGACGCAGTATTTT. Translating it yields CSPRSGLGTQYF.

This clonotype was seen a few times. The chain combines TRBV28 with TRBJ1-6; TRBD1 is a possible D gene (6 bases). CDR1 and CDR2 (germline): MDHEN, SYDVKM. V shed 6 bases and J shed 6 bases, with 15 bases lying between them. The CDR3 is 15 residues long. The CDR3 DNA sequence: TGTGCCAGCAGACCCAGGGGAGTCCCTAATTCACCCCTCCACTTT. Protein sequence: CASRPRGVPNSPLHF.

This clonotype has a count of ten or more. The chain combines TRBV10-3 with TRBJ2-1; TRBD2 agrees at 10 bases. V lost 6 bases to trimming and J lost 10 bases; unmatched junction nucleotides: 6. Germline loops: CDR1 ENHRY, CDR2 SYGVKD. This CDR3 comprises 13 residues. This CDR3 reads CAIRDIAGGEQFF. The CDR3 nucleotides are TGTGCCATCAGGGATATAGCGGGGGGAGAGCAGTTCTTC.

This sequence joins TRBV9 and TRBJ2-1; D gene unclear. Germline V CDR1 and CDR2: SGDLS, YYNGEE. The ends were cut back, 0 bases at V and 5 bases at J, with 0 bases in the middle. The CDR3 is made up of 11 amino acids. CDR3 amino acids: CASSVDNEQFF. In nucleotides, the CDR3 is TGTGCCAGCAGCGTAGACAATGAGCAGTTCTTC.

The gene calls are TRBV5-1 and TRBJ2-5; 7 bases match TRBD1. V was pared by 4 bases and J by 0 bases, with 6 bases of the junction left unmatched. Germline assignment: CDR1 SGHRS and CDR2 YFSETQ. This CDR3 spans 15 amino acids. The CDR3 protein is CASSLGGTNQETQYF. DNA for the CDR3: TGCGCCAGCAGCCTAGGGGGCACCAACCAAGAGACCCAGTACTTC.

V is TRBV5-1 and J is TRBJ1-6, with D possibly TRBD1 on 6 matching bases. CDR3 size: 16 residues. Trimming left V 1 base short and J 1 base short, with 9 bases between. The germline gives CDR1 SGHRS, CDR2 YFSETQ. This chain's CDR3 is CASSLTQGSYNSPLHF. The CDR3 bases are TGCGCCAGCAGCTTGACCCAGGGGTCCTATAATTCACCCCTCCACTTT. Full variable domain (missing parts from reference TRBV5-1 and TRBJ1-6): KAGVTQTPRYLIKTRGQQVTLSCSPISGHRSVSWYQQTPGQGLQFLFEYFSETQRNKGNFPGRFSGRQFSNSRSEMNVSTLELGDSALYLCASSLTQGSYNSPLHFGNGTRLTVT.

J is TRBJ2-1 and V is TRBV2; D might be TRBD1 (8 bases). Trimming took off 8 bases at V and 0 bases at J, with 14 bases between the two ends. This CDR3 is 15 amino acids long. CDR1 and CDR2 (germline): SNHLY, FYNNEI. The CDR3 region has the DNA TGTGCCAGCGAGCGGGACAGGAGCTCCTACAATGAGCAGTTCTTC. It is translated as CASERDRSSYNEQFF.

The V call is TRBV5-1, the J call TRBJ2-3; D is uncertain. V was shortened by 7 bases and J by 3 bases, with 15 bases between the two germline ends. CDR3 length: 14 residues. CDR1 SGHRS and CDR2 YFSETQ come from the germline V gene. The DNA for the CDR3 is TGCGCCAGCGGTGCGTGGCCGGATACAGATACGCAGTATTTT. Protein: CASGAWPDTDTQYF.

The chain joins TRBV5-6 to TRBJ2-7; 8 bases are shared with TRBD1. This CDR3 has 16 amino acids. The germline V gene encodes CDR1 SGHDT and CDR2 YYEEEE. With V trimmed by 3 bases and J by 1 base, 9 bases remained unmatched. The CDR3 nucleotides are TGTGCCAGCAGCTCTCTTTGGGACAGGAAATCCTACGAGCAGTACTTC. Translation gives CASSSLWDRKSYEQYF.

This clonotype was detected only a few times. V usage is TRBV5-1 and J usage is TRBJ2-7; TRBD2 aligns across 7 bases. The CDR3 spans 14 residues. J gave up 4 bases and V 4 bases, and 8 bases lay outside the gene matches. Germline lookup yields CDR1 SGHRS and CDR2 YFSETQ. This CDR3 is CASSPGPSGYEQYF. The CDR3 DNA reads TGCGCCAGCAGCCCCGGTCCTAGCGGATACGAGCAGTACTTC.

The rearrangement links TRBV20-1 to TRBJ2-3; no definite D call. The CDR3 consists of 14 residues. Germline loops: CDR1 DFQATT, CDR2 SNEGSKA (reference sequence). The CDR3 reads CRATSYRTPDTQYF. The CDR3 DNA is TGCAGGGCGACCTCCTATCGTACTCCGGATACGCAGTATTTT.

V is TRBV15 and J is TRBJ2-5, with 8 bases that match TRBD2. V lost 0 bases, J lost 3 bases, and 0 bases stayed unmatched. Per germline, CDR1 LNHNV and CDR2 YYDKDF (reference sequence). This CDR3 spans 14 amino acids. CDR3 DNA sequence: TGTGCCACCAGCAGAGAGGGACTAGAAGAGACCCAGTACTTC. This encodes CATSREGLEETQYF.

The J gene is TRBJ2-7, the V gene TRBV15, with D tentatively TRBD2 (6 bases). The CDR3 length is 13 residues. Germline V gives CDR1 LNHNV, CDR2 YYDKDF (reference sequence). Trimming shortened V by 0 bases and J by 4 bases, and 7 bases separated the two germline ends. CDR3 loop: CATSRDGGYEQYV. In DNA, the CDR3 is TGTGCCACCAGCAGAGACGGGGGTTACGAGCAGTACGTC.

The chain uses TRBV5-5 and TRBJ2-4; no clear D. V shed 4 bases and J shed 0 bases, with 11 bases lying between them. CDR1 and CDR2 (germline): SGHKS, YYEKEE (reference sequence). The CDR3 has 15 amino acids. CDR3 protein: CASSLDNLAKNIQYF. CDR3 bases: TGTGCCAGCAGCCTAGACAACCTAGCCAAAAACATTCAGTACTTC. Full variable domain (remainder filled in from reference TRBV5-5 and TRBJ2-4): DAGVTQSPTHLIKTRGQQVTLRCSPISGHKSVSWYQQVLGQGPQFIFQYYEKEERGRGNFPDRFSARQFPNYSSELNVNALLLGDSALYLCASSLDNLAKNIQYFGAGTRLSVL.

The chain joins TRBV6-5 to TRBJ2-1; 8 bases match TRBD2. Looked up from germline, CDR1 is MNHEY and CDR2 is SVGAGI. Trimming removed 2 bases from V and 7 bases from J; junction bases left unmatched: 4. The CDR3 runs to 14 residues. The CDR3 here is CASSYRTSRNEQFF. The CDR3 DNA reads TGTGCCAGCAGTTACCGGACTAGCCGGAATGAGCAGTTCTTC.

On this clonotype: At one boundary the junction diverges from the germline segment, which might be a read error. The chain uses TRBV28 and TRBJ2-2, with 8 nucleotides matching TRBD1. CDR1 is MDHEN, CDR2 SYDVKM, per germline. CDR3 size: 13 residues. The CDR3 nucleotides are TGCGCCAGCAGCCGACAGGGGACCGGGGAGCTGTTTTTT. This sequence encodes CASSRQGTGELFF. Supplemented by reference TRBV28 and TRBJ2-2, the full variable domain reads DVKVTQSSRYLVKRTGEKVFLECVQDMDHENMFWYRQDPGLGLRLIYFSYDVKMKEKGDIPEGYSVSREKKERFSLILESASTNQTSMYLCASSRQGTGELFFGEGSRLTVL.

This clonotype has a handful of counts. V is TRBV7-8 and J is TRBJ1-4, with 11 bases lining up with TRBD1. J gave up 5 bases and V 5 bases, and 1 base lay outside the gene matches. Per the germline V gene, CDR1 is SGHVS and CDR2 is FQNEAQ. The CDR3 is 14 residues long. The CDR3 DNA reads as TGTGCCAGCAGCGGGACAGGGGGGAATGAAAAACTGTTTTTT. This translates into CASSGTGGNEKLFF.

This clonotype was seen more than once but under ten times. The CDR3 DNA is TGTGCCACCAGCACCCGATTAACTTCCGGGACAACCAATCAGCCCCAGCATTTT. Translation: CATSTRLTSGTTNQPQHF. V and J are TRBV15 and TRBJ1-5, with a possible D match to TRBD1 (6 bases). This CDR3 spans 18 amino acids. The V and J ends lost 4 bases and 3 bases respectively, with 22 bases between them. Germline loops: CDR1 LNHNV, CDR2 YYDKDF (reference sequence).

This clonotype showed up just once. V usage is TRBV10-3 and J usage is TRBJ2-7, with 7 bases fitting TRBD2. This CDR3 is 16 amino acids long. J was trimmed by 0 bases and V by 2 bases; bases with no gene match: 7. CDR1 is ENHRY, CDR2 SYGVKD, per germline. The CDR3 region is CAISERPAGSSYEQYF. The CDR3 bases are TGTGCCATCAGTGAGAGGCCAGCGGGAAGCTCCTACGAGCAGTACTTC.

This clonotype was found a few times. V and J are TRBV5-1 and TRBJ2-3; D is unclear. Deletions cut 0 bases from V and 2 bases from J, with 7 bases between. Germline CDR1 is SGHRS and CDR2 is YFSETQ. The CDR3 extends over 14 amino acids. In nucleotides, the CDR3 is TGCGCCAGCAGCTTGGCCTGGGTCACAGATACGCAGTATTTT. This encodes CASSLAWVTDTQYF.

In nucleotides, the CDR3 is TGCAGTGCCCTGACTAGCGGGGCACAAGAGACCCAGTACTTC. The encoded protein is CSALTSGAQETQYF. The chain uses TRBV20-1 and TRBJ2-5; TRBD2 aligns across 11 bases. Trimming took 6 bases from V and 2 from J; bases not matched to a gene: 5. The CDR3 runs to 14 residues. Germline CDR1 DFQATT, CDR2 SNEGSKA (reference sequence).

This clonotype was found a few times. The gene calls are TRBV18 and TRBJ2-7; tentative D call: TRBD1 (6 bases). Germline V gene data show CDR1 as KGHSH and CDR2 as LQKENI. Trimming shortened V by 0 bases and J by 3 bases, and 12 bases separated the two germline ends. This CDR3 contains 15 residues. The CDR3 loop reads CASSPPGQRYYEQYF. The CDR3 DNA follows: TGTGCCAGCTCACCACCAGGACAGCGATACTACGAGCAGTACTTC.

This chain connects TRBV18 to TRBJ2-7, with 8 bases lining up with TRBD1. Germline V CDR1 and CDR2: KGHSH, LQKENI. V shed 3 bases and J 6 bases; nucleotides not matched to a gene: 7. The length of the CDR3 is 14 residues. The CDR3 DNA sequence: TGTGCCAGCTCACCCGAAGACAGGGGTCCCGAGCAGTACTTC. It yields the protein CASSPEDRGPEQYF.